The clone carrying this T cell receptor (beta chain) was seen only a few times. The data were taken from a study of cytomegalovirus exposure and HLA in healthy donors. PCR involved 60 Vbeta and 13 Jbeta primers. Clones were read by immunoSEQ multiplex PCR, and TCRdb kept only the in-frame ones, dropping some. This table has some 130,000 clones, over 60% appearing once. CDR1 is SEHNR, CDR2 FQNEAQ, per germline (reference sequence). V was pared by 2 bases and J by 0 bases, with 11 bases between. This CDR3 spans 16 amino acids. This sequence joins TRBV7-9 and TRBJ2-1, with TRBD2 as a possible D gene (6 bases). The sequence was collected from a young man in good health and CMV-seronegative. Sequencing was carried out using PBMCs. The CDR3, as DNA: TGTGCCAGCAGCTTAACTAGCTTAAGCTCCTACAATGAGCAGTTCTTC. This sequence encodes CASSLTSLSSYNEQFF.